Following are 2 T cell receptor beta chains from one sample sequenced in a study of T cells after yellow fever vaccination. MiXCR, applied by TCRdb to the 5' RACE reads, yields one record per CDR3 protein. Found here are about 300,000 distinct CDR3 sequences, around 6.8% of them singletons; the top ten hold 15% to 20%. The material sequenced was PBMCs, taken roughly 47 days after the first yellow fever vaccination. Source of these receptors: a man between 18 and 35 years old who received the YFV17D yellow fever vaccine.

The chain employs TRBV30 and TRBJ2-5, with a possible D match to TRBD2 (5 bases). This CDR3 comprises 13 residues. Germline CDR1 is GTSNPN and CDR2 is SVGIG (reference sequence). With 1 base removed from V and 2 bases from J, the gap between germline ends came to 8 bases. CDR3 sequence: CAWSGGVQETQYF. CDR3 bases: TGTGCCTGGAGTGGGGGAGTTCAAGAGACCCAGTACTTC.

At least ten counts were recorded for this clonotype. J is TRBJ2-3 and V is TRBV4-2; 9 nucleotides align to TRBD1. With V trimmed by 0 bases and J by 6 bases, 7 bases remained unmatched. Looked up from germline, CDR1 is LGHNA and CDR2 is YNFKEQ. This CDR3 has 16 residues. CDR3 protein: CASSQEGQGLTDTQYF. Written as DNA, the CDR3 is TGTGCCAGCAGCCAAGAGGGACAGGGTCTGACGGATACGCAGTATTTT.